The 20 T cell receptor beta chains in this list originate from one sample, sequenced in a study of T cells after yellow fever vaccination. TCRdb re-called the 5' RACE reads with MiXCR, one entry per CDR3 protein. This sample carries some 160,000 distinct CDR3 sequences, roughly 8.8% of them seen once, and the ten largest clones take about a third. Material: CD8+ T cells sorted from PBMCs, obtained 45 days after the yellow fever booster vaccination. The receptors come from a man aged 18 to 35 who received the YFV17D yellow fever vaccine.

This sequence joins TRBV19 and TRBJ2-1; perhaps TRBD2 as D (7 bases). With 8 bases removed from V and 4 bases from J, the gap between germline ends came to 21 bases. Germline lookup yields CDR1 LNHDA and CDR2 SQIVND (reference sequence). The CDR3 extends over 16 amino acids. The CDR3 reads CASHPRSGGAYNEQFF. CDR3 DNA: TGTGCCAGTCATCCTCGCTCGGGGGGCGCTTACAATGAGCAGTTCTTC.

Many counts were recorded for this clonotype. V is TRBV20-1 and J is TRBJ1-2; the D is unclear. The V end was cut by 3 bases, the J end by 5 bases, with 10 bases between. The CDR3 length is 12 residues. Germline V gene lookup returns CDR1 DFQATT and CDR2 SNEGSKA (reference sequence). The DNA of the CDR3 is TGCAGTGCTAGTCGGAGGGATTATGGCTACACCTTC. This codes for CSASRRDYGYTF.

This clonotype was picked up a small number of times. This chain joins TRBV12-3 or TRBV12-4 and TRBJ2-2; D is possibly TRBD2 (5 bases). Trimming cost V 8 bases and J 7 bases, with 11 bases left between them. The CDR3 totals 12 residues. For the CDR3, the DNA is TGTGCCAGCCTGGAGGATGACGGGGAGCTGTTTTTT. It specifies CASLEDDGELFF.

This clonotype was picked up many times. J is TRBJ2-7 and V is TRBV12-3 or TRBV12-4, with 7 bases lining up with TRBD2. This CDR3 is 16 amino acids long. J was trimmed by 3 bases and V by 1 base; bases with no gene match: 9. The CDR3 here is CASSLDRASGIYEQYF. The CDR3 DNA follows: TGTGCCAGCAGTTTAGATCGGGCTAGCGGTATCTACGAGCAGTACTTC.

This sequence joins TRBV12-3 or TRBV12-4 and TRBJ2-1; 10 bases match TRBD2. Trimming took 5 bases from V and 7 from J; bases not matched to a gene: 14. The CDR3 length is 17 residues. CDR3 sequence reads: CASSAPRASGGHNEQFF. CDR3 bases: TGTGCCAGCAGTGCCCCCCGGGCTAGCGGGGGACATAATGAGCAGTTCTTC.

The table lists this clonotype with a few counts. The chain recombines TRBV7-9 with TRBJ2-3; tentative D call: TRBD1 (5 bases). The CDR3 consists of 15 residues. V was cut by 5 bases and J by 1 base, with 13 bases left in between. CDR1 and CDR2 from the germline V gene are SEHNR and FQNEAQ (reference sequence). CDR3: CASSNQGGGTDTQYF. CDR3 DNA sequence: TGTGCCAGCAGCAACCAGGGTGGAGGCACAGATACGCAGTATTTT.

The CDR3 DNA reads TGTGCCAGCAGCTTCCCCTCCCTAGCGGAGCAGTTCTTC. Its protein is CASSFPSLAEQFF. V gene TRBV11-1 combines with J gene TRBJ2-1; D is perhaps TRBD2 (6 bases). CDR1 is SGHAT, CDR2 FQDESV, per germline (reference sequence). V dropped 3 bases and J dropped 10 bases, with 13 bases sitting between them. This CDR3 contains 13 residues.

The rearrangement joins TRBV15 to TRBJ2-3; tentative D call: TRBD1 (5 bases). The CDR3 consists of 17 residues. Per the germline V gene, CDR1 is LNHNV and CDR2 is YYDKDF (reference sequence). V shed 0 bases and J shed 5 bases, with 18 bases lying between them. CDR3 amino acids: CATSRDRGRERVDTQYF. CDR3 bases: TGTGCCACCAGCAGAGATCGCGGCAGGGAAAGGGTAGATACGCAGTATTTT.

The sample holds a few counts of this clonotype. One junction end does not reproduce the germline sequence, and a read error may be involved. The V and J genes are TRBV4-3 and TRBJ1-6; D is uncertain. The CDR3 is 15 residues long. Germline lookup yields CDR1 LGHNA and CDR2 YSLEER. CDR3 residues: CASRQRRDYNSPLHF. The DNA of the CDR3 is TGCGCCAGCCGCCAAAGGAGGGACTATAATTCACCCCTCCACTTT.

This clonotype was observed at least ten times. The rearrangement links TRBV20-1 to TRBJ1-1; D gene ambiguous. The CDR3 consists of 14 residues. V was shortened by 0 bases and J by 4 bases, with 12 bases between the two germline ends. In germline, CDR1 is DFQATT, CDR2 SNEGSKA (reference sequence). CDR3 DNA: TGCAGTGCTAGAGATCTAGCTGGAGGCACTGAAGCTTTCTTT. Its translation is CSARDLAGGTEAFF.

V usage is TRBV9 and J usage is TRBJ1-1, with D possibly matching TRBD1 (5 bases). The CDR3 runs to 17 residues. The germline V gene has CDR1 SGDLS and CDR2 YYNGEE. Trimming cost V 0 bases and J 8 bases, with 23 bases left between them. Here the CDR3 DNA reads TGTGCCAGCAGCGTAGACCCTGCTCAGTTTACTGCAGGGGAAGCTTTCTTT. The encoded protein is CASSVDPAQFTAGEAFF.

The DNA for the CDR3 is TGTGCCAGCAGTGCCAGGACTAGCGGGGCCTCCTACGAGCAGTACTTC. It codes for CASSARTSGASYEQYF. The chain is built from TRBV27 and TRBJ2-7, with TRBD2 matching 12 bases. This CDR3 has 16 residues. Per the germline V gene, CDR1 is MNHEY and CDR2 is SMNVEV (reference sequence). With 5 bases clipped from V and 0 bases from J, the junction kept 5 bases outside the gene matches.

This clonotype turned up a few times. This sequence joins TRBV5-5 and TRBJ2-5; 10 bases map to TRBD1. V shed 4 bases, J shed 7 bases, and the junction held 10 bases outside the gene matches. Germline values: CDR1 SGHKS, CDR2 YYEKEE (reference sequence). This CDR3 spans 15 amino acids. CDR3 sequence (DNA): TGTGCCAGCAGCCCCGGGACAGGGGATTTTAGGACCCAGTACTTC. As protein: CASSPGTGDFRTQYF.

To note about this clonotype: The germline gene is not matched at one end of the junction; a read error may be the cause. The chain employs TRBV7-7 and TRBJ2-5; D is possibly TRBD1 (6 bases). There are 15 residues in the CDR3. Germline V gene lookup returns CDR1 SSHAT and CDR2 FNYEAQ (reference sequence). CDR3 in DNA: TGTGCTAGCAGCCCACGGACAGCACCACAAGAGACCCAGTACTTC. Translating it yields CASSPRTAPQETQYF.

In DNA, the CDR3 is TGTGCCAGCAGTTTATGGCGGGAGCAGTACTTC. Its protein is CASSLWREQYF. This chain connects TRBV12-3 or TRBV12-4 to TRBJ2-7; D gene ambiguous. There are 11 residues in the CDR3. V was trimmed by 2 bases and J by 7 bases, leaving 6 bases between them.

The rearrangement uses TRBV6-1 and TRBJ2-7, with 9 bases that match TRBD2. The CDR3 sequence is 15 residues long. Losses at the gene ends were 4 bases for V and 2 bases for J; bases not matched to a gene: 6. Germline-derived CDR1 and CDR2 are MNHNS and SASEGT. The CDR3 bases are TGTGCCAGCAGTGCCTGGTCTAGCGGGACCTACGAGCAGTACTTC. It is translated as CASSAWSSGTYEQYF.

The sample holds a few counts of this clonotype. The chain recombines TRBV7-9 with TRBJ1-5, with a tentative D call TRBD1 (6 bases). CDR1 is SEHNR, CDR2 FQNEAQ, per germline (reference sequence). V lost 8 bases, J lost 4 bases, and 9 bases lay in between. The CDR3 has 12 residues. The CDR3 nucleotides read TGTGCCAGCGGGGGCGGGAATCAGCCCCAGCATTTT. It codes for CASGGGNQPQHF. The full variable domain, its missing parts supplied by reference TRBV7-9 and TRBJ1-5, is DTGVSQNPRHKITKRGQNVTFRCDPISEHNRLYWYRQTLGQGPEFLTYFQNEAQLEKSRLLSDRFSAERPKGSFSTLEIQRTEQGDSAMYLCASGGGNQPQHFGDGTRLSIL.

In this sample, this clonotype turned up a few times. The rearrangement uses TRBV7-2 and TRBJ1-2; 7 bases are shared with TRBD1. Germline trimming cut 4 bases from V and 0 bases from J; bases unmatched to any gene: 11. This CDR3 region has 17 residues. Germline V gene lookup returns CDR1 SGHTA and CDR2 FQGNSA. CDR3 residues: CASSYQGGGSSNYGYTF. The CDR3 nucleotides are TGTGCCAGCAGCTACCAGGGGGGGGGCAGCTCTAACTATGGCTACACCTTC.

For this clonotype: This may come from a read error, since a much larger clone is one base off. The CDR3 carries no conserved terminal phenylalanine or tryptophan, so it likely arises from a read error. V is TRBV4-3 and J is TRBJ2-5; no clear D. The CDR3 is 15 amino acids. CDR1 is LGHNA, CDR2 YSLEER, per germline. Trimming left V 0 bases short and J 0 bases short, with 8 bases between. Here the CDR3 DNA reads TGCGCCAGCAGCCAAGACAGATCAGACCAAGAGACCCAGTACCTC. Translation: CASSQDRSDQETQYL.

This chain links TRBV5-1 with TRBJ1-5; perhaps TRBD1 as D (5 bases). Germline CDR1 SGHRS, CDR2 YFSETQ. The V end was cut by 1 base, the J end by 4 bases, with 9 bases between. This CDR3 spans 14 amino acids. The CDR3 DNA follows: TGCGCCAGCAGCTTGTCAGGGATTAATCAGCCCCAGCATTTT. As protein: CASSLSGINQPQHF. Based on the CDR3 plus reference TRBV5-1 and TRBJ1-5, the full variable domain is KAGVTQTPRYLIKTRGQQVTLSCSPISGHRSVSWYQQTPGQGLQFLFEYFSETQRNKGNFPGRFSGRQFSNSRSEMNVSTLELGDSALYLCASSLSGINQPQHFGDGTRLSIL.